Listed here are 32 T cell receptor beta chains from one sample, sequenced in a study of T cells in localized non-small cell lung cancer. TCRdb's copy holds only in-frame clones and misses some; the assay was immunoSEQ multiplex PCR. The sample has 7,500 to 9,000 clones, about 87% seen once; the top ten hold about 30%. Specimen: peripheral blood, collected before any cancer treatment. Receptor source: a male donor older than 55 with stage III lung adenocarcinoma.

The V and J genes are TRBV5-6 and TRBJ1-2; 7 nucleotides line up with TRBD1. V gave up 4 bases and J gave up 7 bases; unmatched junction bases: 10. There are 14 residues in the CDR3. Germline CDR1 and CDR2: SGHDT and YYEEEE. In nucleotides, the CDR3 is TGTGCCAGCAGCGTCAGACAGGGATCTTCTGGCTACACCTTC. It translates to CASSVRQGSSGYTF.

The genes are TRBV18 and TRBJ2-3; D is undetermined. The CDR3 runs to 14 residues. Between the trimmed V and J ends, which lost 11 bases and 6 bases, there was a span of 21 bases. Germline loops: CDR1 KGHSH, CDR2 LQKENI. The CDR3 spells CAGTSDSAADTQYF. In DNA, the CDR3 is TGTGCCGGCACGTCTGATTCTGCCGCGGATACGCAGTATTTT.

This rearrangement joins TRBV19 to TRBJ1-3; D is undetermined. This CDR3 comprises 15 residues. Germline CDR1 is LNHDA and CDR2 is SQIVND (reference sequence). V was pared by 3 bases and J by 1 base, with 10 bases between. In nucleotides, the CDR3 is TGTGCCAGTAGTATCCCGATTGGGTCTGGAAACACCATATATTTT. It codes for CASSIPIGSGNTIYF. Filled out from reference TRBV19 and TRBJ1-3, the complete variable domain reads DGGITQSPKYLFRKEGQNVTLSCEQNLNHDAMYWYRQDPGQGLRLIYYSQIVNDFQKGDIAEGYSVSREKKESFPLTVTSAQKNPTAFYLCASSIPIGSGNTIYFGEGSWLTVV.

The CDR3 DNA reads TGCAGTGCTACGGGGGCGGTTGAGCAGTTCTTC. This sequence encodes CSATGAVEQFF. This chain links TRBV20-1 with TRBJ2-1; D is perhaps TRBD1 or TRBD2 (6 bases each). V shed 4 bases and J shed 9 bases, with 10 bases lying between them. This CDR3 has 11 residues. The germline V gene has CDR1 DFQATT and CDR2 SNEGSKA (reference sequence).

This chain connects TRBV6-1 to TRBJ1-1; D remains ambiguous. V dropped 5 bases and J dropped 6 bases, with 10 bases sitting between them. Germline V gives CDR1 MNHNS, CDR2 SASEGT. The CDR3 extends over 12 amino acids. The CDR3 DNA is TGTGCCAGCAGTTTCTGGAGGGCTGAAGCTTTCTTT. Protein product: CASSFWRAEAFF.

This chain connects TRBV5-1 to TRBJ2-1; D perhaps matches TRBD2 (6 bases). The CDR3 spans 14 residues. The germline V gene encodes CDR1 SGHRS and CDR2 YFSETQ. V shed 0 bases and J shed 4 bases, with 8 bases lying between them. The CDR3, as DNA: TGCGCCAGCAGCTTGGGGGAGGCGTACAATGAGCAGTTCTTC. Encoded protein: CASSLGEAYNEQFF.

The chain's CDR3 is CSVDLGQGRYGYTF. CDR3 DNA sequence: TGCAGCGTTGATCTAGGACAGGGGCGCTATGGCTACACCTTC. The J gene is TRBJ1-2, the V gene TRBV29-1, with 9 bases lining up with TRBD1. CDR1 is SQVTM and CDR2 is ANQGSEA in the germline V gene. V lost 3 bases and J lost 4; bases outside the gene matches: 6. The CDR3 totals 14 residues.

About this clone itself: One end of the junction does not line up with germline, which may come from a read error. V gene TRBV9 combines with J gene TRBJ1-2; 7 bases map to TRBD1. Germline assignment: CDR1 SGDLS and CDR2 YYNGEE. The CDR3 runs 11 residues. CDR3 nucleotides: TGTGCCAGCAGCGGAGACAGGGCCGCTTCCTTC. It is translated as CASSGDRAASF.

This clone appeared once. The rearrangement joins TRBV18 to TRBJ2-3; a possible D gene is TRBD2 (6 bases). Trimming shortened V by 1 base and J by 1 base, and 15 bases separated the two germline ends. This CDR3 region has 17 residues. CDR1 is KGHSH and CDR2 is LQKENI in the germline V gene. CDR3 in amino acids: CASSPLIGGVGTDTQYF. CDR3 in DNA: TGTGCCAGCTCACCACTAATCGGGGGAGTTGGCACAGATACGCAGTATTTT.

The chain uses TRBV13 and TRBJ2-7; the D gene is possibly TRBD1 (6 bases). Germline CDR1 is PRHDT and CDR2 is FYEKMQ (reference sequence). CDR3 size: 14 residues. Trimming left V 1 base short and J 2 bases short, with 9 bases between. The CDR3 DNA follows: TGTGCCAGCAGCTTAGCAGGGGCGACCTACGAGCAGTACTTC. Its protein is CASSLAGATYEQYF.

This chain links TRBV5-5 with TRBJ1-3; D remains ambiguous. Per germline, CDR1 SGHKS and CDR2 YYEKEE (reference sequence). The CDR3 is 16 amino acids. V was shortened by 0 bases and J by 4 bases, with 14 bases between the two germline ends. Here the CDR3 reads CASSLEGLSAGNTIYF. The CDR3 DNA follows: TGTGCCAGCAGCTTGGAAGGACTCTCGGCAGGAAACACCATATATTTT.

This clone has a handful of counts. V usage is TRBV7-3 and J usage is TRBJ2-5; D may be TRBD1 (6 bases). V was cut by 2 bases and J by 7 bases, with 14 bases left in between. The CDR3 runs to 14 residues. Germline CDR1 reads SGHTA; CDR2 reads FQGTGA. The CDR3 region has the DNA TGTGCCAGCAGCTTATACCAGGGGCAGGGGACCCAGTACTTC. Amino acid sequence: CASSLYQGQGTQYF.

The gene calls are TRBV21-1 and TRBJ1-5; TRBD1, as called in the table, went unchecked against the DNA. TRBV21-1 has pseudogene status. The length of the CDR3 is 16 residues. The CDR3 loop is CASSKVKGGYNQPQHF. The DNA of the CDR3 is TGTGCCAGCAGCAAAGTAAAAGGGGGATACAATCAGCCCCAGCATTTT.

The chain carries TRBV27 and TRBJ2-3; the match to TRBD2 covers 12 bases. The V gene's germline CDR1 is MNHEY and CDR2 SMNVEV (reference sequence). The V and J ends lost 2 bases and 1 base, in that order; junction bases with no gene match: 13. This CDR3 has 20 amino acids. CDR3 coding DNA: TGTGCCAGCAGTTTAGATCTTACTAGCGGGGGGCTCCCTCGCACAGATACGCAGTATTTT. The encoded protein is CASSLDLTSGGLPRTDTQYF.

The chain is built from TRBV6-5 and TRBJ1-4; D might be TRBD1 (6 bases). Germline CDR1 and CDR2: MNHEY and SVGAGI. This CDR3 contains 14 residues. The V end was cut by 9 bases, the J end by 7 bases, with 18 bases between. This CDR3 reads CASRSGRGSEKLFF. The CDR3 DNA is TGTGCCAGTCGGTCGGGCAGGGGAAGTGAAAAACTGTTTTTT.

This CDR3 is CASTFRQGYTIYF. In DNA, the CDR3 is TGTGCCAGCACGTTCCGACAGGGGTACACCATATATTTT. This rearrangement joins TRBV6-6 to TRBJ1-3; 8 nucleotides match TRBD1. This CDR3 has 13 residues. The germline CDR1 and CDR2 sequences are MNHNY and SVGAGI (reference sequence). V shed 7 bases and J 8 bases; nucleotides not matched to a gene: 7.

This clone was seen a few times. This chain joins TRBV5-1 and TRBJ1-2; TRBD1 matches 12 bases. V lost 0 bases, J lost 8 bases, and 2 bases stayed unmatched. The CDR3 covers 14 residues. Germline CDR1 is SGHRS and CDR2 is YFSETQ. The CDR3 loop is CASSLAGTGGGYTF. CDR3 nucleotides: TGCGCCAGCAGCTTGGCCGGGACAGGGGGCGGCTACACCTTC. The full variable domain, with the rest looked up from reference TRBV5-1 and TRBJ1-2, is KAGVTQTPRYLIKTRGQQVTLSCSPISGHRSVSWYQQTPGQGLQFLFEYFSETQRNKGNFPGRFSGRQFSNSRSEMNVSTLELGDSALYLCASSLAGTGGGYTFGSGTRLTVV.

V gene TRBV29-1 combines with J gene TRBJ1-1; TRBD1 is a possible D gene (6 bases). Germline loops: CDR1 SQVTM, CDR2 ANQGSEA. V lost 7 bases to trimming and J lost 8 bases, with 20 bases between them. The CDR3 runs 13 residues. The CDR3 here is CSGRQGLYSEAFF. As DNA, the CDR3 is TGCAGCGGGCGGCAGGGGCTCTATTCGGAAGCTTTCTTT.

This clone was found a few times. This chain connects TRBV12-5 to TRBJ1-1; 8 positions match TRBD1. The V segment lost 5 bases and the J segment 11 bases; nucleotides outside the gene matches: 10. The V gene's germline CDR1 is LGHNT and CDR2 FRNRAP. CDR3 size: 13 residues. CDR3 nucleotides: TGTGCTAGTGGTAGATACGACAGGGGTGGGGCTTTCTTT. The encoded protein is CASGRYDRGGAFF.

This chain joins TRBV19 and TRBJ2-2; TRBD2 is a possible D gene (6 bases). Germline V lookup: CDR1 LNHDA, CDR2 SQIVND (reference sequence). Trimming took off 5 bases at V and 5 bases at J, with 12 bases between the two ends. The CDR3 spans 14 residues. CDR3 in amino acids: CASSSRGGTGELFF. In DNA form, the CDR3 reads TGTGCCAGTAGTTCCCGTGGGGGGACCGGGGAGCTGTTTTTT.

The chain combines TRBV4-2 with TRBJ1-2; D perhaps matches TRBD1 (6 bases). V dropped 1 base and J dropped 2 bases, with 14 bases sitting between them. The CDR3 sequence is 16 residues long. Germline V lookup: CDR1 LGHNA, CDR2 YNFKEQ. CDR3 sequence: CASSQVGGSSNYGYTF. CDR3 DNA sequence: TGTGCCAGCAGCCAAGTCGGGGGCTCCTCCAACTATGGCTACACCTTC.

The V and J genes are TRBV7-7 and TRBJ2-3; 9 nucleotides agree with TRBD1. CDR3 length: 15 residues. Germline trimming cut 5 bases from V and 3 bases from J; bases unmatched to any gene: 6. Germline assignment: CDR1 SSHAT and CDR2 FNYEAQ (reference sequence). CDR3 DNA: TGTGCCAGCAGCCAGGGACAGGGAGGGACAGATACGCAGTATTTT. It encodes CASSQGQGGTDTQYF.

This clone has only a few counts. V gene TRBV6-5 combines with J gene TRBJ1-3; 7 positions match TRBD1. Germline CDR1 is MNHEY and CDR2 is SVGAGI. V lost 10 bases to trimming and J lost 4 bases; unmatched junction nucleotides: 4. The CDR3 length is 12 residues. CDR3 protein: CATRQGGNTIYF. The CDR3 coding sequence is TGTGCCACCAGACAGGGCGGAAACACCATATATTTT.

The chain carries TRBV5-1 and TRBJ2-6; unclear D gene. The CDR3 runs to 14 residues. The V gene's germline CDR1 is SGHRS and CDR2 YFSETQ. V was cut by 0 bases and J by 3 bases, with 4 bases left in between. The CDR3 spells CASSLDVGANVLTF. The CDR3 nucleotides read TGCGCCAGCAGCTTGGACGTTGGGGCCAACGTCCTGACTTTC.

V is TRBV6-6 and J is TRBJ1-5; the D gene is possibly TRBD1 (6 bases). Germline V lookup: CDR1 MNHNY, CDR2 SVGAGI (reference sequence). This CDR3 has 13 amino acids. The V end was cut by 2 bases, the J end by 8 bases, with 10 bases between. The CDR3 region is CASSYNQGKPQHF. The CDR3 DNA sequence: TGTGCCAGCAGTTACAATCAGGGGAAGCCCCAGCATTTT.

This chain joins TRBV19 and TRBJ1-6; maybe TRBD1 (6 bases). V was cut by 3 bases and J by 6 bases, with 12 bases left in between. CDR1 is LNHDA and CDR2 is SQIVND in the germline V gene (reference sequence). This CDR3 is 15 amino acids long. The CDR3 spells CASSIPRGLNSPLHF. The CDR3 DNA sequence: TGTGCCAGTAGTATCCCCAGGGGCCTTAATTCACCCCTCCACTTT.

This chain uses TRBV11-2 with TRBJ1-5; no clear D gene. V was cut by 10 bases and J by 2 bases, with 12 bases left in between. CDR3 length: 13 residues. The germline CDR1 and CDR2 sequences are SGHAT and FQNNGV. The chain's CDR3 is CAIVPECNQPQHF. CDR3 coding DNA: TGTGCCATCGTCCCCGAATGCAATCAGCCCCAGCATTTT.

The rearrangement links TRBV5-1 to TRBJ2-3, with D hard to call. The V end lost 4 bases, the J end lost 0 bases, and 3 bases lay between the germline ends. The CDR3 covers 12 residues. Per germline, CDR1 SGHRS and CDR2 YFSETQ. As DNA, the CDR3 is TGCGCCAGCAGCCAGAGCACAGATACGCAGTATTTT. Translation gives CASSQSTDTQYF.

The rearrangement links TRBV28 to TRBJ1-2; the D gene is possibly TRBD1 (5 bases). Looked up from germline, CDR1 is MDHEN and CDR2 is SYDVKM. The CDR3 consists of 13 residues. V was pared by 2 bases and J by 1 base, with 5 bases between. The CDR3 coding sequence is TGTGCCAGCAGTTTACAGGGTAACTATGGCTACACCTTC. Protein product: CASSLQGNYGYTF.

The chain carries TRBV29-1 and TRBJ2-2; D possibly corresponds to TRBD2 (5 bases). Between the trimmed V and J ends, which lost 7 bases and 3 bases, there was a span of 21 bases. The CDR3 is 16 residues long. From germline, CDR1 is SQVTM and CDR2 ANQGSEA. The CDR3 DNA follows: TGCAGCGCTTCCTGGGGTAGCGTGACATACACCGGGGAGCTGTTTTTT. It translates to CSASWGSVTYTGELFF.

J is TRBJ1-1 and V is TRBV5-4, with unresolved D. Germline V gene sequence: CDR1 SGHNT, CDR2 YYREEE (reference sequence). Trimming left V 2 bases short and J 2 bases short, with 13 bases between. This CDR3 is built from 15 residues. The CDR3 DNA is TGTGCCAGCAGCTTCAACATTCAACCTAACACTGAAGCTTTCTTT. It specifies CASSFNIQPNTEAFF.

The chain is built from TRBV5-1 and TRBJ1-1; TRBD1 agrees at 7 bases. This CDR3 comprises 16 residues. J was trimmed by 8 bases and V by 0 bases; bases with no gene match: 13. The germline V gene encodes CDR1 SGHRS and CDR2 YFSETQ. CDR3 sequence (DNA): TGCGCCAGCAGCTTGGGGCCAAGGACAGGAGAGGGAGAAGCTTTCTTT. Translated, it gives CASSLGPRTGEGEAFF.